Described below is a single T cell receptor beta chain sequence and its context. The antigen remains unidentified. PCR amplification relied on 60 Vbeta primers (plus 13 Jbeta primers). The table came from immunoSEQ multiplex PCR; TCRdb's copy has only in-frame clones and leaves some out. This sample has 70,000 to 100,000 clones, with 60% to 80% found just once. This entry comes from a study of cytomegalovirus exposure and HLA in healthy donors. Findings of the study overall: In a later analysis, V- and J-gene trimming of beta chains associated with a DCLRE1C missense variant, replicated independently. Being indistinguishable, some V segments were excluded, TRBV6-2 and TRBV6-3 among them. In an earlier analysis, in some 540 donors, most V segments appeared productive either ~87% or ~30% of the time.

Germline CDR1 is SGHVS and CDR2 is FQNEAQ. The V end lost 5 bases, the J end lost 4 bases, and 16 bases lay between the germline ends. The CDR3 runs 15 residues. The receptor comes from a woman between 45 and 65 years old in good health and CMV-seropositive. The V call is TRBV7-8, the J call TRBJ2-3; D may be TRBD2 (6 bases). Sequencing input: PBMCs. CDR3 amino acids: CASSPLEGPPDTQYF. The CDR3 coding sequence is TGTGCCAGCAGCCCCCTGGAGGGGCCCCCAGATACGCAGTATTTT.